The source of this T cell receptor (beta chain) is a study of blood T cell repertoires in COVID-19. Overall study: T cells, B-cell-depleted T cells, or PBMCs provided the cDNA or gDNA that served as material.

CDR3 length equals 17 residues. Germline CDR1 and CDR2: MDHEN and SYDVKM. V lost 2 bases, J lost 0 bases, and 6 bases stayed unmatched. Original analysis: From reference gene primer amplification, estimates of nucleated cell counts were derived. Repertoires were generated with immunoSEQ multiplex PCR, while TCRdb's copy carries only in-frame clones and drops some. The V and J calls and clone size are taken from that table; D and trimming were inferred from the DNA. The table lists under 150,000 clones, around 85% of them singletons. The specimen sequenced was peripheral blood. This chain links TRBV28 with TRBJ2-3, with 9 bases lining up with TRBD1. This clonotype was sampled from a man aged 50-60 years with acute or convalescent COVID-19. Here the CDR3 reads CASSLPPDRGSTDTQYF. The CDR3 DNA sequence: TGTGCCAGCAGTTTACCCCCGGACAGGGGCAGCACAGATACGCAGTATTTT.